The 13 T cell receptor beta chains given below trace back to one sample, sequenced in a study of cytomegalovirus exposure and HLA in healthy donors (TCRdb year 2017). The library was made by the immunoSEQ multiplex PCR assay. Imported from immuneACCESS, the table was reduced by TCRdb to in-frame sequences with V and J called. These copies leave out some clones; in studies compared against another copy, an unresolved V gene accounts for under half, and the cause of the remainder is not known. Counted in this sample were roughly 150,000 clones; approximately 86% of them appeared once. 2% to 2.5% of the sample belongs to the ten largest clones. Sequencing was done on a sample of PBMCs. These receptors all stem from a woman younger than 30 in good health and CMV-seronegative.

The V call is TRBV4-1, the J call TRBJ2-1; D gene unclear. Trimming pared 1 base from V and 7 bases from J, leaving 11 bases between. The CDR3 spans 14 residues. The germline CDR1 and CDR2 sequences are MGHRA and YSYEKL. The CDR3 spells CASSQVGLTNEQFF. CDR3 DNA: TGCGCCAGCAGCCAAGTCGGCTTGACAAATGAGCAGTTCTTC.

The CDR3 DNA reads TGTGCCAGCAGCGGACCCGGGACAGGGGCTGGCTACACCTTC. Protein sequence: CASSGPGTGAGYTF. This rearrangement joins TRBV28 to TRBJ1-2, with 10 bases identical to TRBD1. This CDR3 has 14 amino acids. V gave up 6 bases and J gave up 7 bases; unmatched junction bases: 8. The germline V gene encodes CDR1 MDHEN and CDR2 SYDVKM.

This sequence joins TRBV28 and TRBJ2-7, with a weak D call TRBD2 (5 bases). CDR1 is MDHEN and CDR2 is SYDVKM in the germline V gene. Trimming took off 7 bases at V and 3 bases at J, with 16 bases between the two ends. The CDR3 is 14 residues long. Written as DNA, the CDR3 is TGTGCCAGCACTCCGACCGGGATGTACTACGAGCAGTACTTC. Amino acid sequence: CASTPTGMYYEQYF.

The J gene is TRBJ1-2, the V gene TRBV5-6; D might be TRBD1 (5 bases). CDR1 is SGHDT and CDR2 is YYEEEE in the germline V gene. V was pared by 3 bases and J by 6 bases, with 15 bases between. CDR3 length equals 14 residues. The CDR3 loop reads CASSWGLRRDGYTF. CDR3 coding DNA: TGTGCCAGCAGCTGGGGACTCCGGAGGGATGGCTACACCTTC.

The rearrangement links TRBV19 to TRBJ1-6, with D perhaps TRBD1 (6 bases). The germline V gene encodes CDR1 LNHDA and CDR2 SQIVND (reference sequence). V lost 6 bases and J lost 4, with 7 bases in between. The CDR3 length is 13 residues. The CDR3 DNA reads as TGTGCCAGTAGAACAGGGTATAATTCACCCCTCCACTTT. Translation: CASRTGYNSPLHF.

The CDR3 loop is CASRDRGSFSGANVLTF. DNA for the CDR3: TGTGCCAGCAGGGACAGGGGATCATTCTCTGGGGCCAACGTCCTGACTTTC. The gene calls are TRBV7-2 and TRBJ2-6; 9 nucleotides line up with TRBD1. The CDR3 totals 17 residues. The V segment lost 6 bases and the J segment 0 bases; nucleotides outside the gene matches: 6. Germline V CDR1 and CDR2: SGHTA, FQGNSA.

The chain couples TRBV7-3 to TRBJ2-3, with 7 nucleotides matching TRBD2. Losses at the gene ends were 3 bases for V and 2 bases for J; bases not matched to a gene: 2. Germline V gives CDR1 SGHTA, CDR2 FQGTGA. This CDR3 region has 14 residues. The CDR3 coding sequence is TGTGCCAGCAGCTTGGGGGGGTTCACAGATACGCAGTATTTT. This gives the protein CASSLGGFTDTQYF.

This chain connects TRBV19 to TRBJ1-2; D is unresolved. CDR1 LNHDA and CDR2 SQIVND come from the germline V gene (reference sequence). Trimming shortened V by 0 bases and J by 5 bases, and 10 bases separated the two germline ends. CDR3 length: 14 residues. CDR3 region: CASSIEQLGYGYTF. DNA for the CDR3: TGTGCCAGTAGTATAGAACAGCTTGGGTATGGCTACACCTTC.

The CDR3 DNA reads as TGTGCCAGCAGCGTAGGGACGGGAAGCTCCTACGAGCAGTACTTC. Its translation: CASSVGTGSSYEQYF. J is TRBJ2-7 and V is TRBV9; D is possibly TRBD2 (5 bases). This CDR3 contains 15 residues. Trimming took 0 bases from V and 0 from J, leaving 10 bases between them. Germline values: CDR1 SGDLS, CDR2 YYNGEE.

V is TRBV19 and J is TRBJ1-2; TRBD1 agrees at 7 bases. J gave up 6 bases and V 7 bases, and 8 bases lay outside the gene matches. CDR1 is LNHDA, CDR2 SQIVND, per germline (reference sequence). This CDR3 spans 13 amino acids. The CDR3 protein is CASTTLGGNGYTF. For the CDR3, the DNA is TGTGCCAGTACCACTTTAGGGGGCAATGGCTACACCTTC.

This clone was counted at least ten times. The chain's CDR3 is CASSVTAGSVEQYF. Here the CDR3 DNA reads TGTGCCAGCAGCGTAACAGCGGGATCGGTCGAGCAGTACTTC. This rearrangement joins TRBV9 to TRBJ2-7, with 7 bases that match TRBD2. The trim removed 1 base at V and 6 bases at J, leaving 7 bases unmatched. This CDR3 has 14 amino acids. CDR1 SGDLS and CDR2 YYNGEE come from the germline V gene. The full variable domain, rest sourced from reference TRBV9 and TRBJ2-7, is DSGVTQTPKHLITATGQRVTLRCSPRSGDLSVYWYQQSLDQGLQFLIQYYNGEERAKGNILERFSAQQFPDLHSELNLSSLELGDSALYFCASSVTAGSVEQYFGPGTRLTVT.

The V gene is TRBV15, the J gene TRBJ1-1; maybe TRBD1 (5 bases). CDR1 is LNHNV, CDR2 YYDKDF, per germline (reference sequence). With 0 bases removed from V and 6 bases from J, the gap between germline ends came to 8 bases. The CDR3 has 13 amino acids. The CDR3 loop is CATSRERGPEAFF. The CDR3 nucleotides read TGTGCCACCAGCAGAGAAAGGGGCCCTGAAGCTTTCTTT.

The V gene is TRBV4-1, the J gene TRBJ1-2; D ambiguous. CDR1 and CDR2 from the germline V gene are MGHRA and YSYEKL. This CDR3 region has 14 residues. V was pared by 0 bases and J by 3 bases, with 8 bases between. CDR3 bases: TGCGCCAGCAGCCAAGAGGGCAGTTACTATGGCTACACCTTC. Translated, it gives CASSQEGSYYGYTF.